The rows below give T cell receptor beta chains drawn from one sample of a study of shared clonotypes between healthy human individuals. Sequencing was performed with immunoSEQ multiplex PCR; in TCRdb, only in-frame clones are kept and a portion is missing. The sample contains fewer than 550,000 clones, about 75% of which appear only once. Sequencing was done on a sample of PBMCs. All receptors derive from a woman aged 40 to 50 in good health. Some clones in this sample may be carry-over from other donors' samples. The CDR3 runs from the conserved cysteine through the conserved F or W. D genes are given only for firm matches. Size is omitted from some rows. Given values are once, few, many or a class for expanded clones.

>TRBV30|TRBJ1-2|.|.|15
CAWSGGRPPLYGYTF
TGTGCCTGGAGTGGGGGACGGCCGCCTTTATATGGCTACACCTTC
>TRBV5-1|TRBJ1-4|.|.|13
CATSRGSGEKLFF
TGCGCCACCTCACGGGGGTCTGGAGAAAAACTGTTTTTT
>TRBV10-3|TRBJ2-3|.|.|15
CAISEFGGTTDTQYF
TGTGCCATCAGTGAGTTCGGCGGGACAACAGATACGCAGTATTTT
>TRBV6-1|TRBJ2-7|.|.|14
CASSEQQDSYEQYF
TGTGCCAGCAGTGAACAGCAAGACTCCTACGAGCAGTACTTC
>TRBV4-1|TRBJ2-4|.|once|12
CASSQSSGTPYF
TGCGCCAGCAGCCAATCCTCTGGGACTCCGTACTTC
>TRBV18|TRBJ2-3|.|.|17
CASSPVAASPFTDTQYF
TGTGCCAGCTCACCGGTGGCCGCTAGTCCTTTCACAGATACGCAGTATTTT
>TRBV7-2|TRBJ2-3|.|.|15
CASSLVGSGSDTQYF
TGTGCCAGCAGCTTAGTCGGGAGTGGGTCAGATACGCAGTATTTT
>TRBV15|TRBJ2-3|TRBD2|.|14
CATGAGGDTDTQYF
TGTGCCACCGGTGCGGGAGGGGACACAGATACGCAGTATTTT
>TRBV19|TRBJ2-7|.|.|11
CASSKGYEQYF
TGTGCCAGTAGTAAAGGCTACGAGCAGTACTTC
>TRBV7-2|TRBJ1-1|.|.|13
CASRPHSNTEAFF
TGTGCCAGCAGACCTCATTCGAACACTGAAGCTTTCTTT
>TRBV4-2|TRBJ2-7|TRBD1|few|17
CASSQQSGQGVTYEQYF
TGTGCCAGCAGCCAGCAATCGGGACAGGGGGTCACCTACGAGCAGTACTTC
>TRBV10-3|TRBJ2-2|.|.|13
CAITRQVGRELFF
TGTGCCATCACCCGACAGGTTGGGAGGGAGCTGTTTTTT
>TRBV28|TRBJ2-1|TRBD2|.|15
CASSPPGSGTNEQFF
TGTGCCAGCAGTCCGCCGGGTAGCGGGACGAATGAGCAGTTCTTC
>TRBV11-2|TRBJ2-3|.|few|16
CASSLKGGLATRAQYF
TGTGCCAGCAGCTTAAAGGGGGGTCTAGCGACACGGGCGCAGTATTTT
>TRBV30|TRBJ2-7|.|.|13
CAWTDGSTYEQYF
TGTGCCTGGACCGACGGGAGTACCTACGAGCAGTACTTC
>TRBV18|TRBJ2-7|TRBD1|.|15
CASSDRPGTGHEQYF
TGTGCCAGCTCAGACCGTCCCGGGACAGGGCACGAGCAGTACTTC
>TRBV7-2|TRBJ2-7|TRBD2|.|14
CASRPAGAHYEQYF
TGTGCCAGCAGACCAGCGGGAGCTCACTACGAGCAGTACTTC
>TRBV7-6|TRBJ2-5|.|once|12
CASSPSAETQYF
TGTGCCAGCAGCCCCTCCGCAGAGACCCAGTACTTC
>TRBV28|TRBJ1-1|TRBD1|.|15
CASRPQQGALTEAFF
TGTGCCAGCCGACCTCAACAGGGGGCTTTGACTGAAGCTTTCTTT
>TRBV10-1|TRBJ2-2|.|.|13
CASSSTGTGELFF
TGCGCCAGCAGTTCGACTGGCACCGGGGAGCTGTTTTTT
>TRBV18|TRBJ2-1|.|.|12
CASSPLGREQFF
TGTGCCAGCTCACCTCTTGGTCGTGAGCAGTTCTTC
>TRBV18|TRBJ2-5|TRBD1|.|13
CASSRQGQETQYF
TGTGCCAGCTCCCGACAGGGGCAGGAGACCCAGTACTTC
>TRBV18|TRBJ1-6|.|.|17
CASSPGVSIRANSPLHF
TGTGCCAGCTCACCAGGTGTGTCCATCCGGGCAAATTCACCCCTCCACTTT
>TRBV11-1|TRBJ1-5|.|.|13
CASSLYRDQPQHF
TGTGCCAGCAGCTTATACAGGGATCAGCCCCAGCATTTT
>TRBV5-1|TRBJ1-1|.|.|14
CASSPGEGGTEAFF
TGCGCCAGCAGCCCCGGTGAAGGGGGAACTGAAGCTTTCTTT
>TRBV15|TRBJ2-2|.|.|14
CATSRDLGSGELFF
TGTGCCACCAGCAGAGATCTCGGGTCCGGGGAGCTGTTTTTT
>TRBV25-1|TRBJ2-1|TRBD2|once|13
CATRTSGYNEQFF
TGTGCCACCCGGACTAGCGGCTACAATGAGCAGTTCTTC
>TRBV7-2|TRBJ1-5|.|few|13
CASSPDQNQPQHF
TGTGCCAGCAGCCCGGACCAAAATCAGCCCCAGCATTTT
>TRBV2|TRBJ1-2|TRBD1|.|15
CASTKEGRGDYGYTF
TGTGCCAGCACCAAGGAAGGCAGGGGGGACTATGGCTACACCTTC
>TRBV25-1|TRBJ1-4|.|.|14
CASSEGGLGEKLFF
TGTGCCAGCAGTGAGGGGGGGCTGGGTGAAAAACTGTTTTTT
>TRBV10-2|TRBJ1-2|.|many|13
CASSEWGDYGYTF
TGCGCCAGCAGTGAGTGGGGGGACTATGGCTACACCTTC
>TRBV4-2|TRBJ2-7|.|.|15
CASSQEVGISYEQYF
TGTGCCAGCAGCCAAGAAGTAGGGATCTCCTACGAGCAGTACTTC
>TRBV10-3|TRBJ1-4|.|.|14
CASSSGRTNEKLFF
TGTGCCAGCAGTTCAGGGAGAACTAATGAAAAACTGTTTTTT
>TRBV19|TRBJ2-3|TRBD1|.|14
CASSTRDRVNTQYF
TGTGCCAGTAGTACCCGGGACAGGGTAAATACGCAGTATTTT
>TRBV28|TRBJ2-3|TRBD2|.|15
CASSLLAGNTDTQYF
TGTGCCAGCAGTTTGCTAGCGGGAAACACAGATACGCAGTATTTT
>TRBV5-1|TRBJ2-2|TRBD2|few|16
CASSSSGTTNTGELFF
TGCGCCAGCAGCTCGTCCGGGACTACGAACACCGGGGAGCTGTTTTTT
>TRBV7-2|TRBJ2-1|.|.|13
CASSLGSHNEQFF
TGTGCCAGCAGCTTGGGGAGTCACAATGAGCAGTTCTTC
>TRBV5-1|TRBJ1-1|.|once|13
CASRESPNTEAFF
TGCGCCAGCAGAGAATCACCGAACACTGAAGCTTTCTTT
>TRBV2|TRBJ2-1|TRBD2|.|15
CASRLTSGRGNEQFF
TGTGCCAGCAGACTTACTAGCGGCCGAGGGAATGAGCAGTTCTTC
>TRBV28|TRBJ2-7|.|.|13
CASSLTGPYEQYF
TGTGCCAGCAGTTTGACAGGACCCTACGAGCAGTACTTC
>TRBV6-5|TRBJ1-2|.|.|13
CASSYRQNYGYTF
TGTGCCAGCAGTTACCGGCAGAACTATGGCTACACCTTC
>TRBV28|TRBJ2-7|TRBD2|.|20
CASSLGWRAWPSGTSYEQYF
TGTGCCAGCAGTTTGGGTTGGCGCGCGTGGCCTAGCGGGACCTCCTACGAGCAGTACTTC
>TRBV28|TRBJ2-2|TRBD2|few|15
CASSRSGRGTGELFF
TGTGCCAGCAGCCGGAGCGGGAGAGGGACCGGGGAGCTGTTTTTT
>TRBV11-3|TRBJ2-3|.|.|16
CASSCDRRALADTQYF
TGTGCCAGCAGCTGTGACAGAAGGGCTCTAGCAGATACGCAGTATTTT
>TRBV5-1|TRBJ2-2|TRBD1|.|15
CASSLEAGGPGELFF
TGCGCCAGCAGCTTGGAAGCAGGGGGCCCCGGGGAGCTGTTTTTT
>TRBV6-1|TRBJ2-1|.|.|15
CASSLGPSRQNEQFF
TGTGCCAGCAGCCTTGGACCGTCCCGGCAGAATGAGCAGTTCTTC
>TRBV7-9|TRBJ2-5|TRBD2|once|15
CASSLVTSGKETQYF
TGTGCCAGCAGCTTAGTGACTAGCGGGAAAGAGACCCAGTACTTC
>TRBV5-1|TRBJ2-7|TRBD1|.|15
CASSLEGDRPREQYF
TGCGCCAGCAGCTTGGAGGGGGACAGACCTCGCGAGCAGTACTTC
>TRBV10-2|TRBJ2-7|.|.|12
CASSQTAGEQYF
TGCGCCAGCAGTCAGACCGCGGGCGAGCAGTACTTC
>TRBV19|TRBJ1-5|.|.|15
CASSISAGSNQPQHF
TGTGCCAGTAGTATATCGGCGGGAAGCAATCAGCCCCAGCATTTT
>TRBV11-2|TRBJ2-5|TRBD2|.|18
CASSLFLPSGSGKETQYF
TGTGCCAGCAGCTTATTCTTACCCAGCGGGAGTGGAAAAGAGACCCAGTACTTC
>TRBV18|TRBJ2-7|TRBD2|.|15
CASSPPGLAYYEQYF
TGTGCCAGCTCACCTCCGGGACTAGCGTATTACGAGCAGTACTTC
>TRBV10-1|TRBJ2-1|.|.|13
CASSEFGGIEQFF
TGCGCCAGCAGTGAGTTTGGAGGGATTGAGCAGTTCTTC
>TRBV7-2|TRBJ1-1|.|few|12
CASSSDSPEAFF
TGTGCCAGCAGCTCCGACAGTCCTGAAGCTTTCTTT
>TRBV7-8|TRBJ2-1|TRBD2|.|16
CASNPPWREGPNEQFF
TGTGCCAGCAACCCCCCGTGGCGGGAGGGCCCAAATGAGCAGTTCTTC
>TRBV28|TRBJ2-5|TRBD2|.|13
CAIRLAGHETQYF
TGTGCCATACGACTAGCGGGACACGAGACCCAGTACTTC